This T cell receptor beta chain was found in a study of T cell repertoires in cytomegalovirus infection. CDR1 is MNHEY and CDR2 is SVGEGT in the germline V gene. V dropped 4 bases and J dropped 9; count of bases not matched to a gene: 14. The CDR3 is made up of 16 amino acids. TCRdb reprocessed the reads with MiXCR, giving one entry per CDR3 protein. The sample yields some 97,000 distinct CDR3 sequences, around 22% seen once. This sequence was found in a human donor in good health (CMV status not recorded). Some clones in this sample may be carry-over from other donors' samples. The sample comprised CD8+ T cells from PBMCs. The chain couples TRBV6-2 or TRBV6-3 to TRBJ1-5, with 8 nucleotides matching TRBD1. CDR3 in amino acids: CASSSSGTGRLRPQHF. CDR3 DNA sequence: TGTGCCAGCAGTTCCTCGGGGACAGGACGTCTTCGGCCCCAGCATTTT.